This passage covers 10 T cell receptor beta chains from one sample sequenced in a study of OX40 agonist ivuxolimab in advanced cancers. Libraries were prepared by immunoSEQ multiplex PCR; TCRdb keeps only in-frame clonotypes and omits some of them. The sample carries more than 80,000 clones, 90% recorded once. This specimen was CD4+ or CD8+ T cells sorted from blood, taken in a trial of the OX40 agonist ivuxolimab. The origin of the receptors is an adult with an advanced solid tumor such as melanoma, head and neck, liver or kidney cancer.

The chain is built from TRBV10-3 and TRBJ2-2; 8 bases are shared with TRBD1. Trimming took 7 bases from V and 2 from J; bases not matched to a gene: 3. CDR1 and CDR2 from the germline V gene are ENHRY and SYGVKD. The CDR3 covers 14 residues. In DNA form, the CDR3 reads TGTGCCATCACGGGACAGGCTAACACCGGGGAGCTGTTTTTT. Translation gives CAITGQANTGELFF.

The chain links TRBV7-9 to TRBJ1-6; D possibly corresponds to TRBD1 (6 bases). This CDR3 is built from 15 residues. Germline-derived CDR1 and CDR2 are SEHNR and FQNEAQ (reference sequence). Trimming removed 2 bases at V and 6 bases at J, with 11 bases between. The CDR3 DNA is TGTGCCAGCAGCTTACGGACAGAGATTAATTCACCCCTCCACTTT. Encoded protein: CASSLRTEINSPLHF.

The chain joins TRBV7-2 to TRBJ2-5; possibly TRBD2 for D (5 bases). This CDR3 contains 13 residues. Germline assignment: CDR1 SGHTA and CDR2 FQGNSA. Trimming cost V 4 bases and J 7 bases, with 13 bases left between them. The CDR3 sequence is CASSYGLVGTQYF. In DNA, the CDR3 is TGTGCCAGCAGCTACGGACTGGTCGGGACCCAGTACTTC.

This chain uses TRBV7-2 with TRBJ1-3, with 7 bases identical to TRBD1. Germline values: CDR1 SGHTA, CDR2 FQGNSA. The CDR3 is 17 residues long. Losses at the gene ends were 5 bases for V and 0 bases for J; bases not matched to a gene: 10. The CDR3 protein is CASSLAQGQISGNTIYF. DNA of the CDR3: TGTGCCAGCAGCCTTGCACAGGGGCAGATCTCTGGAAACACCATATATTTT. Based on the CDR3 plus reference TRBV7-2 and TRBJ1-3, the full variable domain is GAGVSQSPSNKVTEKGKDVELRCDPISGHTALYWYRQSLGQGLEFLIYFQGNSAPDKSGLPSDRFSAERTGGSVSTLTIQRTQQEDSAVYLCASSLAQGQISGNTIYFGEGSWLTVV.

The rearrangement uses TRBV6-1 and TRBJ2-7, with no clear D. The germline CDR1 and CDR2 sequences are MNHNS and SASEGT. Trimming cost V 6 bases and J 7 bases, with 13 bases left between them. CDR3 length equals 12 residues. The CDR3 bases are TGTGCCAGCAGCTCTAACCGGTGGGAGCAGTACTTC. It translates to CASSSNRWEQYF.

The rearrangement links TRBV5-4 to TRBJ1-4; tentatively, D is TRBD1 (6 bases). This CDR3 comprises 14 residues. V was shortened by 5 bases and J by 7 bases, with 15 bases between the two germline ends. Germline-derived CDR1 and CDR2 are SGHNT and YYREEE (reference sequence). CDR3 residues: CASRTDRTSEKLFF. For the CDR3, the DNA is TGTGCCAGCAGAACCGACAGGACGAGTGAAAAACTGTTTTTT.

The CDR3 nucleotides read TGTGCCAGCAGCGATCTTGACAGGGAGCAGTACTTC. Translated: CASSDLDREQYF. J is TRBJ2-7 and V is TRBV28; D is possibly TRBD1 (6 bases). Germline CDR1 MDHEN, CDR2 SYDVKM. Trimming left V 6 bases short and J 7 bases short, with 13 bases between. The CDR3 has 12 amino acids.

This clone has only a few counts. The rearrangement links TRBV27 to TRBJ1-2; 7 bases align to TRBD1. Germline CDR1 and CDR2: MNHEY and SMNVEV (reference sequence). This CDR3 has 14 amino acids. V was clipped by 6 bases and J by 8 bases; unmatched bases: 12. The CDR3 reads CASRPHDRDRGYTF. The CDR3 DNA reads TGTGCCAGCAGACCACATGACCGGGACAGAGGCTACACCTTC.

The chain carries TRBV9 and TRBJ2-5; 10 nucleotides line up with TRBD1. The germline gives CDR1 SGDLS, CDR2 YYNGEE. V was pared by 3 bases and J by 4 bases, with 6 bases of the junction left unmatched. This CDR3 has 15 amino acids. CDR3 DNA sequence: TGTGCCAGCAGCGGGCGGGACAGGGGAGGAGAGACCCAGTACTTC. It specifies CASSGRDRGGETQYF. Filled out from reference TRBV9 and TRBJ2-5, the complete variable domain reads DSGVTQTPKHLITATGQRVTLRCSPRSGDLSVYWYQQSLDQGLQFLIQYYNGEERAKGNILERFSAQQFPDLHSELNLSSLELGDSALYFCASSGRDRGGETQYFGPGTRLLVL.

The chain recombines TRBV6-5 with TRBJ1-6; D gene unclear. The ends were cut back, 6 bases at V and 0 bases at J, with 6 bases in the middle. The CDR3 runs 14 residues. Per the germline V gene, CDR1 is MNHEY and CDR2 is SVGAGI. CDR3 nucleotide sequence: TGTGCCAGCAGGCCGAGCTCCTATAATTCACCCCTCCACTTT. This sequence encodes CASRPSSYNSPLHF.